Presented here are 30 T cell receptor beta chains from one specimen sequenced in a study of CD8 T cells in ankylosing spondylitis. General study results and limits: It appeared that ankylosing spondylitis blood was characterized by a TCR beta motif of under ten highly homologous variants.

From the 5' RACE reads, TCRdb called clonotypes with MiXCR, one entry per CDR3 protein. The table has about 540,000 distinct CDR3 sequences, about 12% seen once. Their recognized antigens are unknown. Sequencing was performed on blood, either unsorted or a sorted T cell fraction (not recorded which). The receptors here all came from a male donor with ankylosing spondylitis.

The chain combines TRBV29-1 with TRBJ1-2, with 7 bases lining up with TRBD1. Per the germline V gene, CDR1 is SQVTM and CDR2 is ANQGSEA. This CDR3 has 12 residues. Unmatched junction bases numbered 7, after V lost 6 bases and J lost 6 bases. The CDR3 sequence: CSVDDRVNGYTF. CDR3 sequence (DNA): TGCAGCGTCGACGACAGGGTGAATGGCTACACCTTC.

The chain links TRBV20-1 to TRBJ1-1, with TRBD1 matching over 7 bases. Germline V gene lookup returns CDR1 DFQATT and CDR2 SNEGSKA (reference sequence). The CDR3 is 15 amino acids. The V segment lost 2 bases and the J segment 0 bases; nucleotides outside the gene matches: 6. The CDR3 is CSARPTGEMNTEAFF. CDR3 in DNA: TGCAGTGCTAGACCCACAGGGGAAATGAACACTGAAGCTTTCTTT.

This clonotype was seen only a few times. The gene calls are TRBV3-1 and TRBJ2-1; 8 bases match TRBD2. Germline CDR1 and CDR2: LGHDT and YNNKEL (reference sequence). V lost 0 bases to trimming and J lost 6 bases; unmatched junction nucleotides: 7. The CDR3 spans 16 residues. As DNA, the CDR3 is TGTGCCAGCAGCCAAGATCGGGAGGGCCGTTTCAATGAGCAGTTCTTC. This translates into CASSQDREGRFNEQFF.

Only a few counts were recorded for this clonotype. This sequence joins TRBV5-1 and TRBJ1-3; D ambiguous. The CDR3 has 16 residues. The V end was cut by 2 bases, the J end by 0 bases, with 12 bases between. In germline, CDR1 is SGHRS, CDR2 YFSETQ. CDR3: CASSLRTVSSGNTIYF. The CDR3 nucleotides are TGCGCCAGCAGCTTACGGACGGTTAGCTCTGGAAACACCATATATTTT.

This clonotype turned up a few times. The V call is TRBV9, the J call TRBJ2-7, with 12 bases identical to TRBD2. The CDR3 covers 16 residues. Germline V lookup: CDR1 SGDLS, CDR2 YYNGEE. J was trimmed by 6 bases and V by 0 bases; bases with no gene match: 7. The CDR3 region is CASSVELAGGRGEQYF. The CDR3 region has the DNA TGTGCCAGCAGCGTAGAACTAGCGGGAGGCCGTGGCGAGCAGTACTTC.

This chain connects TRBV3-1 to TRBJ2-3; the D is unclear. Germline values: CDR1 LGHDT, CDR2 YNNKEL (reference sequence). V lost 2 bases to trimming and J lost 8 bases, with 17 bases between them. This CDR3 is 15 amino acids long. The CDR3 loop reads CASSQSSLPLGTQYF. The CDR3 nucleotides are TGTGCCAGCAGCCAATCGTCCCTACCACTGGGTACGCAGTATTTT.

This clonotype showed up just a few times. J is TRBJ2-6 and V is TRBV15; TRBD1 agrees at 8 bases. The germline CDR1 and CDR2 sequences are LNHNV and YYDKDF (reference sequence). The junction had 17 bases not matched to a gene; V was cut back by 3 bases and J by 1 base. This CDR3 has 21 amino acids. The DNA for the CDR3 is TGTGCCACCAGCAGCCCACACTCACGGACAGGGACCGATTCTGGGGCCAACGTCCTGACTTTC. It yields the protein CATSSPHSRTGTDSGANVLTF.

This rearrangement joins TRBV5-4 to TRBJ2-7; 9 bases match TRBD1. Germline trimming cut 4 bases from V and 6 bases from J; bases unmatched to any gene: 5. Per germline, CDR1 SGHNT and CDR2 YYREEE (reference sequence). This CDR3 comprises 13 residues. The CDR3 DNA reads TGTGCCAGCAGCGCCGGACAGGGGCCCGAGCAGTACGTC. Translated: CASSAGQGPEQYV.

The genes are TRBV18 and TRBJ2-7; 8 nucleotides agree with TRBD2. V gave up 5 bases and J gave up 1 base; unmatched junction bases: 7. This CDR3 is 15 amino acids long. Germline V gene data show CDR1 as KGHSH and CDR2 as LQKENI. CDR3 sequence (DNA): TGTGCCAGCTCAAGAATAGCGGGGCCTTCCTACGAGCAGTACTTC. It codes for CASSRIAGPSYEQYF.

In its sample, this clonotype was seen a few times. V and J are TRBV18 and TRBJ2-1, with D unclear. V was clipped by 2 bases and J by 7 bases, with 12 bases between them. This CDR3 is 14 amino acids long. Germline V gene lookup returns CDR1 KGHSH and CDR2 LQKENI. The CDR3 region has the DNA TGTGCCAGCTCACCAGAATCGGCTGGGAATGAGCAGTTCTTC. It codes for CASSPESAGNEQFF.

This clonotype was counted a few times. J is TRBJ2-2 and V is TRBV12-3 or TRBV12-4; D is undetermined. Trimming took off 5 bases at V and 7 bases at J, with 8 bases between the two ends. The CDR3 is made up of 12 amino acids. CDR3 DNA sequence: TGTGCCAGCAGTACACATGACGGGGAGCTGTTTTTT. Translated: CASSTHDGELFF.

This clonotype has a count of ten or more. The chain couples TRBV12-3 or TRBV12-4 to TRBJ2-7, with no clear D. V was shortened by 2 bases and J by 6 bases, with 8 bases between the two germline ends. The CDR3 has 12 amino acids. The CDR3 sequence is CASSLKGSEQYV. DNA for the CDR3: TGTGCCAGCAGTTTAAAGGGAAGCGAGCAGTACGTC.

This clonotype was counted between two and nine times. This sequence joins TRBV2 and TRBJ2-3; 10 bases fit TRBD1. CDR3 length: 13 residues. Germline values: CDR1 SNHLY, CDR2 FYNNEI. With V trimmed by 11 bases and J by 6 bases, 8 bases remained unmatched. The CDR3 DNA reads TGTGCCGGAGACAGGGGGCTGAGGGATACGCAGTATTTT. Translated, it gives CAGDRGLRDTQYF.

This clonotype was found many times. The genes are TRBV15 and TRBJ2-5, with no clear D. The germline V and J ends were trimmed by 3 bases and 5 bases, with 7 bases remaining between them. CDR1 is LNHNV and CDR2 is YYDKDF in the germline V gene (reference sequence). This CDR3 region has 12 residues. The CDR3, as DNA: TGTGCCACCAGCAGGTTAGGGGAGACCCAGTACTTC. It specifies CATSRLGETQYF.

This clonotype was seen a handful of times. V is TRBV6-1 and J is TRBJ2-7, with 8 bases matching TRBD1. Trimming at V came to 2 bases and at J to 2 bases, leaving 11 bases not matched to a gene. CDR1 MNHNS and CDR2 SASEGT come from the germline V gene. The CDR3 runs 17 residues. CDR3 loop: CASSEPLTGEITYEQYV. DNA for the CDR3: TGTGCCAGCAGTGAACCTTTGACAGGGGAAATAACCTACGAGCAGTACGTC.

This clonotype came up a few times. The chain recombines TRBV7-2 with TRBJ1-5; D gene ambiguous. V lost 5 bases, J lost 3 bases, and 14 bases lay in between. Germline values: CDR1 SGHTA, CDR2 FQGNSA. The CDR3 has 15 residues. Here the CDR3 DNA reads TGTGCCAGCAGCCCTGATCGGGCCCTCAATCAGCCCCAGCATTTT. As protein: CASSPDRALNQPQHF.

This clonotype turned up a few times. The chain carries TRBV10-3 and TRBJ2-1; 11 bases align to TRBD1. Looked up from germline, CDR1 is ENHRY and CDR2 is SYGVKD. The CDR3 has 14 amino acids. V trimming: 6 bases; J trimming: 6 bases; junction bases outside the gene matches: 4. The CDR3 reads CAIRAGTGGNEQFF. The DNA of the CDR3 is TGTGCCATCAGGGCCGGGACAGGGGGCAATGAGCAGTTCTTC.

This sequence joins TRBV10-2 and TRBJ2-1, with 14 bases identical to TRBD2. Germline V gene lookup returns CDR1 WSHSY and CDR2 SAAADI. CDR3 length: 14 amino acids. V dropped 9 bases and J dropped 9; count of bases not matched to a gene: 7. For the CDR3, the DNA is TGCGCCAGTACGGGACTAGCGGGAGCTCGTGAGCAGTTCTTC. Its protein product is CASTGLAGAREQFF.

The chain carries TRBV6-2 or TRBV6-3 and TRBJ2-1, with 8 positions matching TRBD2. This CDR3 region has 16 residues. The junction had 8 bases not matched to a gene; V was cut back by 3 bases and J by 4 bases. Germline CDR1 reads MNHEY; CDR2 reads SVGEGT. CDR3 loop: CASSYLGLAGYNEQFF. The CDR3 DNA reads as TGTGCCAGCAGTTATCTAGGGCTAGCGGGTTACAATGAGCAGTTCTTC.

This clonotype was detected only a few times. The chain combines TRBV9 with TRBJ2-3; no reliable D call. This CDR3 has 16 residues. CDR1 and CDR2 (germline): SGDLS, YYNGEE. Trimming removed 0 bases from V and 0 bases from J, with 11 bases in between. The CDR3 region has the DNA TGTGCCAGCAGCGTAGGAAAAATCGGGAGCACAGATACGCAGTATTTT. The encoded protein is CASSVGKIGSTDTQYF.

The chain combines TRBV7-2 with TRBJ2-3; TRBD1 or TRBD2 may be the D gene (6 bases each). V lost 7 bases, J lost 0 bases, and 14 bases lay in between. The germline V gene has CDR1 SGHTA and CDR2 FQGNSA. There are 15 residues in the CDR3. CDR3 region: CASNPRGRSTDTQYF. The DNA of the CDR3 is TGTGCCAGCAATCCTCGGGGGCGAAGCACAGATACGCAGTATTTT.

This clonotype was observed a handful of times. The genes are TRBV20-1 and TRBJ2-2; 9 nucleotides match TRBD2. The V segment lost 1 base and the J segment 5 bases; nucleotides outside the gene matches: 2. The germline CDR1 and CDR2 sequences are DFQATT and SNEGSKA (reference sequence). The CDR3 length is 14 residues. The CDR3 sequence is CSARVSGSTGELFF. The CDR3 DNA sequence: TGCAGTGCTAGAGTTAGCGGGAGTACCGGGGAGCTGTTTTTT.

This clonotype was counted many times. This chain links TRBV27 with TRBJ1-5; D remains unclear. Per germline, CDR1 MNHEY and CDR2 SMNVEV (reference sequence). The CDR3 covers 13 residues. V lost 3 bases and J lost 0, with 3 bases in between. CDR3 DNA sequence: TGTGCCAGCAGTTTCTATAGCAATCAGCCCCAGCATTTT. It is translated as CASSFYSNQPQHF.

The chain has TRBV20-1 and TRBJ2-1, with 11 bases fitting TRBD2. CDR3 size: 15 residues. CDR1 is DFQATT, CDR2 SNEGSKA, per germline (reference sequence). V lost 1 base, J lost 5 bases, and 4 bases stayed unmatched. The CDR3 DNA is TGCAGTGCTAGAGGAGGGACTAGCGGTGACAATGAGCAGTTCTTC. Protein sequence: CSARGGTSGDNEQFF.

Many counts were recorded for this clonotype. This chain uses TRBV9 with TRBJ2-3; 16 nucleotides align to TRBD2. The V gene's germline CDR1 is SGDLS and CDR2 YYNGEE. This CDR3 has 16 residues. Trimming at V came to 8 bases and at J to 2 bases, leaving 5 bases not matched to a gene. CDR3 residues: CASSGTSGRATDTQYF. In DNA form, the CDR3 reads TGTGCCAGTTCCGGGACTAGCGGGAGGGCCACAGATACGCAGTATTTT.

This clonotype was seen a handful of times. The chain couples TRBV5-1 to TRBJ2-1, with D possibly matching TRBD2 (5 bases). The germline gives CDR1 SGHRS, CDR2 YFSETQ. V lost 4 bases to trimming and J lost 8 bases, with 16 bases between them. The CDR3 loop spans 14 amino acids. This CDR3 reads CASSLEADSYEQFF. In nucleotides, the CDR3 is TGCGCCAGCAGCCTGGAGGCTGATAGCTATGAGCAGTTCTTC.

CDR3 in DNA: TGTGCCAGCAGTCCGAGAGGGGGGGCAAAAGGAAACACCATATATTTT. Its protein product is CASSPRGGAKGNTIYF. This sequence joins TRBV27 and TRBJ1-3; D is perhaps TRBD1 (6 bases). Germline-derived CDR1 and CDR2 are MNHEY and SMNVEV (reference sequence). The CDR3 has 16 amino acids. Trimming took 5 bases from V and 4 from J, leaving 18 bases between them.

The V call is TRBV12-3 or TRBV12-4, the J call TRBJ2-1; no clear D. The CDR3 sequence is 11 residues long. V lost 7 bases to trimming and J lost 6 bases, with 7 bases between them. DNA for the CDR3: TGTGCCAGCAACCGGGCCAATGAGCAGTTCTTC. Amino acid sequence: CASNRANEQFF.

The CDR3 here is CASSLDRDETQYF. For the CDR3, the DNA is TGTGCCAGCAGCTTAGACAGGGACGAGACCCAGTACTTC. The V gene is TRBV7-9, the J gene TRBJ2-5, with D possibly matching TRBD1 (6 bases). Germline V gene sequence: CDR1 SEHNR, CDR2 FQNEAQ (reference sequence). The germline V and J ends were trimmed by 1 base and 5 bases, with 8 bases remaining between them. This CDR3 has 13 amino acids.

Ten or more counts support this clonotype. The V gene is TRBV5-1, the J gene TRBJ1-4; perhaps TRBD1 as D (6 bases). CDR3 length: 14 residues. Germline V gene lookup returns CDR1 SGHRS and CDR2 YFSETQ. The V gene lost 3 bases and the J gene lost 8 bases, with 14 bases spanning the gap. CDR3 sequence reads: CASSSGQRDEKLFF. In DNA, the CDR3 is TGCGCCAGCAGCTCTGGACAGAGGGACGAAAAACTGTTTTTT.